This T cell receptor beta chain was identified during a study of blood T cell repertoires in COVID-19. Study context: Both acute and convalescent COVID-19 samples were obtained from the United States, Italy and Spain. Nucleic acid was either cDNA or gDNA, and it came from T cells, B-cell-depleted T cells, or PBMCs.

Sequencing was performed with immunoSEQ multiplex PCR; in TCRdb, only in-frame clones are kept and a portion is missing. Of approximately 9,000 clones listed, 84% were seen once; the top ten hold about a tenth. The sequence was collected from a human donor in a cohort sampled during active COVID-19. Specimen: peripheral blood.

The CDR3 coding sequence is TGCGCCAGCAGCCCACAGGGGCACACTGAAGCTTTCTTT. Its translation: CASSPQGHTEAFF. The V and J genes are TRBV5-1 and TRBJ1-1; 7 bases map to TRBD1. This CDR3 comprises 13 residues. With 4 bases clipped from V and 3 bases from J, the junction kept 3 bases outside the gene matches. CDR1 and CDR2 from the germline V gene are SGHRS and YFSETQ.